Listed below are T cell receptor beta chains from one sample, sequenced in a study of blood T cell repertoires in COVID-19. Clones were sequenced by immunoSEQ multiplex PCR, and TCRdb holds only the in-frame ones, with some missing. Of around 100,000 clones detected, around 90% appear once; the ten largest clones hold around 2%. The sequencing input was peripheral blood. These TCRs come from a man between 45 and 60 years old with active COVID-19. The CDR3 runs from the conserved cysteine through the conserved F or W. Each record gives: D gene, J gene, V gene, clone size, CDR3 protein, CDR3 DNA. The D gene is left open where the match is weak. A clone size is listed for some rows: how often the clone was seen (once, few, many), or a class if it is expanded.

d_gene: .
j_gene: TRBJ2-5
v_gene: TRBV7-2
abundance: .
CDR3aa: CASSLSQRGETQYF
CDR3nt: TGTGCCAGCAGCTTGTCCCAGAGAGGGGAGACCCAGTACTTC

d_gene: .
j_gene: TRBJ2-7
v_gene: TRBV3-1/TRBV3-2
abundance: .
CDR3aa: CASSLAPGGPYEQYF
CDR3nt: TGTGCCAGCAGCCTCGCACCGGGGGGCCCCTACGAGCAGTACTTC

d_gene: .
j_gene: TRBJ1-2
v_gene: TRBV6-1
abundance: .
CDR3aa: CASSERAGAPYGYTF
CDR3nt: TGTGCCAGCAGTGAGAGGGCAGGGGCCCCATATGGCTACACCTTC

d_gene: .
j_gene: TRBJ1-2
v_gene: TRBV7-2
abundance: .
CDR3aa: CASRNGPSGYTF
CDR3nt: TGTGCCAGCAGAAATGGGCCGTCTGGCTACACCTTC

d_gene: TRBD2
j_gene: TRBJ2-2
v_gene: TRBV25-1
abundance: .
CDR3aa: CASSDYASGLAGAGELFF
CDR3nt: TGTGCCAGCAGTGATTACGCATCAGGACTAGCGGGAGCCGGGGAGCTGTTTTTT

d_gene: TRBD2
j_gene: TRBJ2-1
v_gene: TRBV19
abundance: .
CDR3aa: CASSIPGGPGEQFF
CDR3nt: TGTGCCAGTAGTATCCCGGGGGGTCCGGGTGAGCAGTTCTTC

d_gene: TRBD1
j_gene: TRBJ2-3
v_gene: TRBV9
abundance: .
CDR3aa: CASSPKGQVKTDTQYF
CDR3nt: TGTGCCAGCAGTCCAAAGGGACAGGTGAAGACAGATACGCAGTATTTT

d_gene: TRBD1
j_gene: TRBJ1-6
v_gene: TRBV19
abundance: .
CDR3aa: CASSIQQGDGSPLHF
CDR3nt: TGTGCCAGTAGTATCCAACAGGGGGATGGTTCACCCCTCCACTTT

d_gene: .
j_gene: TRBJ2-1
v_gene: TRBV9
abundance: .
CDR3aa: CASSVAHLGQGKDEQFF
CDR3nt: TGTGCCAGCAGCGTAGCCCATTTGGGGCAGGGAAAAGATGAGCAGTTCTTC

d_gene: TRBD1
j_gene: TRBJ2-1
v_gene: TRBV15
abundance: .
CDR3aa: CATMQGLRGQLKRQFF
CDR3nt: TGTGCCACCATGCAGGGGTTGAGGGGGCAACTTAAACGGCAGTTCTTC

d_gene: TRBD2
j_gene: TRBJ2-7
v_gene: TRBV4-1
abundance: .
CDR3aa: CASSHVLAGRGMGEQYF
CDR3nt: TGCGCCAGCAGCCATGTACTAGCGGGGAGGGGAATGGGAGAGCAGTACTTC

d_gene: .
j_gene: TRBJ2-1
v_gene: TRBV27
abundance: .
CDR3aa: CASRVGASYNEQFF
CDR3nt: TGTGCCAGCAGGGTGGGGGCTTCCTACAATGAGCAGTTCTTC

d_gene: TRBD2
j_gene: TRBJ2-7
v_gene: TRBV19
abundance: .
CDR3aa: CASSIAGGAYEQYF
CDR3nt: TGTGCCAGTAGTATTGCCGGGGGGGCATACGAGCAGTACTTC

d_gene: TRBD1
j_gene: TRBJ1-2
v_gene: TRBV27
abundance: .
CDR3aa: CASSFRTGDGYTF
CDR3nt: TGTGCCAGCAGTTTCCGGACAGGGGATGGCTACACCTTC

d_gene: .
j_gene: TRBJ2-1
v_gene: TRBV7-6
abundance: once
CDR3aa: CASSLAPASGAGNEQFF
CDR3nt: TGTGCCAGCAGCTTAGCCCCAGCTTCAGGGGCAGGCAATGAGCAGTTCTTC

d_gene: TRBD1
j_gene: TRBJ2-5
v_gene: TRBV2
abundance: .
CDR3aa: CASNRDRRGETQYF
CDR3nt: TGTGCCAGCAATAGGGACAGACGAGGAGAGACCCAGTACTTC

d_gene: .
j_gene: TRBJ1-4
v_gene: TRBV7-9
abundance: .
CDR3aa: CASSRRGQSEKLFF
CDR3nt: TGTGCCAGCAGCCGCCGGGGTCAGAGTGAAAAACTGTTTTTT

d_gene: TRBD2
j_gene: TRBJ2-1
v_gene: TRBV3-1/TRBV3-2
abundance: .
CDR3aa: CASSRGLAGGPGEQFF
CDR3nt: TGTGCCAGCAGCCGAGGACTAGCGGGGGGGCCAGGTGAGCAGTTCTTC

d_gene: .
j_gene: TRBJ1-1
v_gene: TRBV18
abundance: .
CDR3aa: CASHQGRDTEAFF
CDR3nt: TGTGCCAGTCACCAGGGGAGGGACACTGAAGCTTTCTTT

d_gene: TRBD1
j_gene: TRBJ2-3
v_gene: TRBV18
abundance: .
CDR3aa: CASSLDRYTDTQYF
CDR3nt: TGTGCCAGCTCACTGGACAGGTACACAGATACGCAGTATTTT

d_gene: .
j_gene: TRBJ1-5
v_gene: TRBV7-2
abundance: .
CDR3aa: CASSLLAAGNQPQHF
CDR3nt: TGTGCCAGCAGCTTACTGGCGGCGGGCAATCAGCCCCAGCATTTT

d_gene: TRBD2
j_gene: TRBJ2-3
v_gene: TRBV4-2
abundance: .
CDR3aa: CASSPGLAGVVIDTQYF
CDR3nt: TGTGCCAGCAGCCCAGGACTAGCGGGGGTAGTAATAGATACGCAGTATTTT

d_gene: .
j_gene: TRBJ2-1
v_gene: TRBV7-2
abundance: .
CDR3aa: CASSLDGLGRNEQFF
CDR3nt: TGTGCCAGCAGCTTAGACGGCCTGGGGCGGAATGAGCAGTTCTTC

d_gene: TRBD2
j_gene: TRBJ2-1
v_gene: TRBV14
abundance: .
CDR3aa: CASSQVRGLGNYNEQFF
CDR3nt: TGTGCCAGCAGCCAAGTCAGAGGACTAGGAAACTACAATGAGCAGTTCTTC

d_gene: TRBD2
j_gene: TRBJ2-1
v_gene: TRBV6-6
abundance: .
CDR3aa: CASSYSPREGNEQFF
CDR3nt: TGTGCCAGCAGTTACTCGCCCCGGGAGGGCAATGAGCAGTTCTTC

d_gene: .
j_gene: TRBJ1-3
v_gene: TRBV30
abundance: .
CDR3aa: CAWTHPDSRGNTIYF
CDR3nt: TGTGCCTGGACTCACCCGGACAGCCGTGGAAACACCATATATTTT

d_gene: TRBD2
j_gene: TRBJ2-2
v_gene: TRBV6-2/TRBV6-3
abundance: .
CDR3aa: CASSPFSGGATGELFF
CDR3nt: TGTGCCAGCAGTCCCTTTAGCGGGGGGGCAACCGGGGAGCTGTTTTTT